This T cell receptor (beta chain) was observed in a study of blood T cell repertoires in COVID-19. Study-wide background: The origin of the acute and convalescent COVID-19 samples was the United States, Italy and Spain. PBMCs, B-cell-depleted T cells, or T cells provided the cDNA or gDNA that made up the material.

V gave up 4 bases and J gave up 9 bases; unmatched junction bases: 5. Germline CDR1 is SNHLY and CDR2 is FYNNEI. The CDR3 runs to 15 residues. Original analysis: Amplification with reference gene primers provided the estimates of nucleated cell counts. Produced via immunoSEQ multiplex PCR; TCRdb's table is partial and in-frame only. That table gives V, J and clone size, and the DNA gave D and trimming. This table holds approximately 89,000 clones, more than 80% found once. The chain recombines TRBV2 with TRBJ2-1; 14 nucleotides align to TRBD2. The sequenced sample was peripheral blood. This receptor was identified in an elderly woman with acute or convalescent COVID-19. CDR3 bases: TGTGCCAGCAGTGGGGGACTAGCGGGAGAGGTTGAGCAGTTCTTC. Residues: CASSGGLAGEVEQFF.